This T cell receptor beta chain was observed in a study of shared clonotypes between healthy human individuals. General study points: Exclusively blood specimens were collected; tissue repertoires likely differ.

Notes on this clone: Its antigen is as yet unknown.

The assay was immunoSEQ multiplex PCR, and TCRdb's table has in-frame clones only and misses some. The repertoire has over a million clones, approximately 80% of them found once; the top ten carry 0.61%. Germline CDR1 and CDR2: SEHNR and FQNEAQ (reference sequence). The CDR3 has 15 amino acids. The J segment lost 5 bases and the V segment lost 2 bases, leaving 8 bases of the junction unmatched. This chain uses TRBV7-9 with TRBJ2-5, with 7 bases that match TRBD2. The TCR was taken from a man between 18 and 35 years old in good health. Some clones in this sample may be carry-over from other donors' samples. The material sequenced was memory CD4+ T cells from PBMCs. Subset: CD45RA-negative fraction. The CDR3 here is CASSLLSGGRETQYF. Here the CDR3 DNA reads TGTGCCAGCAGCTTACTTTCGGGAGGAAGGGAGACCCAGTACTTC.